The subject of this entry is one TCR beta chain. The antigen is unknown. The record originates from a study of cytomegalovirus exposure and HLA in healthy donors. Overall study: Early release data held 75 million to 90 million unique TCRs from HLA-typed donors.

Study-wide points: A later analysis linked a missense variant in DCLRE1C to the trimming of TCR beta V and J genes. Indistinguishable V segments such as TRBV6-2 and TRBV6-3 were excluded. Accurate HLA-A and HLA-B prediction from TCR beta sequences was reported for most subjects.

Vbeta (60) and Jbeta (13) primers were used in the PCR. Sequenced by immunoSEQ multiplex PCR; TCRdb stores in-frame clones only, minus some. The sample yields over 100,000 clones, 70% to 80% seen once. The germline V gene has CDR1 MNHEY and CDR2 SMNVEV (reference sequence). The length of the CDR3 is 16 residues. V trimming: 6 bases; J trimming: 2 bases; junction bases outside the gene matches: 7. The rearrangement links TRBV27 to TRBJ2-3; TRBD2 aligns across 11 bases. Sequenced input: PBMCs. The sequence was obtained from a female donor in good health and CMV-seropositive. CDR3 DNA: TGTGCCAGCAGAGTACGGGGACTAGCGGACACAGATACGCAGTATTTT. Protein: CASRVRGLADTDTQYF.